This TCR beta chain was recovered during a study of blood T cell repertoires in COVID-19. The assay was immunoSEQ multiplex PCR, and TCRdb's table has in-frame clones only and misses some. The sample consists of about 440,000 clones, nearly 90% of them appearing once. This receptor was taken from a woman between 18 and 29 years old with acute COVID-19. The specimen sequenced was PBMCs or T cells enriched from blood (not recorded which).

For the CDR3, the DNA is TGTGCCACCAGTGATTTAGCGAGGCAGGGGTCGAGCTCCTATAATTCACCCCTCCACTTT. It yields the protein CATSDLARQGSSSYNSPLHF. The chain employs TRBV24-1 and TRBJ1-6; a possible D gene is TRBD1 (6 bases). The CDR3 spans 20 residues. CDR1 and CDR2 (germline): KGHDR, SFDVKD. With 1 base removed from V and 0 bases from J, the gap between germline ends came to 18 bases.